This TCR beta chain comes out of a study of cytomegalovirus exposure and HLA in healthy donors. Regarding the study as a whole: A few CMV-associated chains proved CMV antigen-specific in vitro. An analysis that was carried out later associated 16,000 or so TCR beta sequences with HLA alleles at 0.05 false discovery rate. Further analysis, carried out later, found HLA-associated TCR beta chains more clonally expanded than equally common other chains.

Note on this clone: Its antigen is still unknown.

The germline V gene has CDR1 MNHNY and CDR2 SVGAGI (reference sequence). V was pared by 2 bases and J by 0 bases, with 11 bases between. The CDR3 totals 15 residues. Primers included in the PCR were 60 Vbeta and 13 Jbeta primers. TCRdb's copy holds only in-frame clones and misses some; the assay was immunoSEQ multiplex PCR. The sample lists roughly 150,000 clones, nearly 80% occurring once. V and J are TRBV6-6 and TRBJ2-7; D might be TRBD2 (5 bases). This clonotype was sampled from a male donor in good health and CMV-seronegative. The source material was PBMCs. For the CDR3, the DNA is TGTGCCAGCAGTTACGAAAGCGGATCCTCCTACGAGCAGTACTTC. Translating it yields CASSYESGSSYEQYF.